This entry lists 20 T cell receptor beta chains sequenced from one sample in a study of TIL therapy for anti-PD-1-resistant metastatic lung cancer. Time point indicated: pre-treatment sample, taken before nivolumab and TIL therapy. The libraries were made with immunoSEQ v3. Clones were read by immunoSEQ multiplex PCR, and TCRdb kept only the in-frame ones, dropping some. The sample holds 55,000 or so clones; about 81% are singletons and the top ten take just under 3%. This sample comprised blood, obtained at baseline. These receptors originate from a person aged 30 to 80 with non-small cell lung cancer.

The chain is built from TRBV29-1 and TRBJ1-1, with D possibly being TRBD1 (5 bases). Trimming took off 7 bases at V and 11 bases at J, with 17 bases between the two ends. The CDR3 has 11 amino acids. The germline V gene has CDR1 SQVTM and CDR2 ANQGSEA. CDR3 nucleotide sequence: TGCAGCGCCGGGACCCTGGGGCAGGCTTTCTTT. Its protein is CSAGTLGQAFF.

The V gene is TRBV18, the J gene TRBJ2-5, with 7 bases that match TRBD2. Trimming took 6 bases from V and 2 from J; bases not matched to a gene: 6. The CDR3 sequence is 14 residues long. Germline CDR1 KGHSH, CDR2 LQKENI. The CDR3 sequence is CASSATAGQETQYF. For the CDR3, the DNA is TGTGCCAGCTCGGCAACAGCGGGGCAAGAGACCCAGTACTTC.

The V gene is TRBV5-6, the J gene TRBJ1-4; D not certain. Germline values: CDR1 SGHDT, CDR2 YYEEEE. The CDR3 has 14 amino acids. Trimming stripped 1 base from V and 4 bases from J, with 8 bases between. This chain's CDR3 is CASSLRGFNEKLFF. In nucleotides, the CDR3 is TGTGCCAGCAGCTTGCGGGGTTTTAATGAAAAACTGTTTTTT.

This clone has only a few counts. The rearrangement joins TRBV4-3 to TRBJ1-6, with no clear D. V shed 0 bases and J shed 7 bases, with 13 bases lying between them. CDR1 and CDR2 from the germline V gene are LGHNA and YSLEER. The CDR3 contains 16 residues. For the CDR3, the DNA is TGCGCCAGCAGCCAAGATAGACCCGACCTCAATTCACCCCTCCACTTT. As protein: CASSQDRPDLNSPLHF.

The chain joins TRBV7-9 to TRBJ1-1, with 7 positions matching TRBD1. After removal of 5 bases from V and 3 bases from J, the junction contained 9 bases not matched to a gene. Looked up from germline, CDR1 is SEHNR and CDR2 is FQNEAQ (reference sequence). This CDR3 spans 15 amino acids. CDR3 sequence reads: CASSEGTASYTEAFF. CDR3 DNA: TGTGCCAGCAGCGAGGGGACAGCCAGCTACACTGAAGCTTTCTTT. Filled out from reference TRBV7-9 and TRBJ1-1, the complete variable domain reads DTGVSQNPRHKITKRGQNVTFRCDPISEHNRLYWYRQTLGQGPEFLTYFQNEAQLEKSRLLSDRFSAERPKGSFSTLEIQRTEQGDSAMYLCASSEGTASYTEAFFGQGTRLTVV.

This clone was counted a few times. This sequence joins TRBV12-3 or TRBV12-4 and TRBJ1-1; unclear D gene. The CDR3 length is 13 residues. Trimming stripped 6 bases from V and 2 bases from J, with 10 bases between. DNA for the CDR3: TGTGCCAGCAGCCTGTGGGGTAACACTGAAGCTTTCTTT. Its protein product is CASSLWGNTEAFF.

The gene calls are TRBV29-1 and TRBJ1-2; D gene ambiguous. Between the trimmed V and J ends, which lost 0 bases and 6 bases, there was a span of 11 bases. This CDR3 comprises 13 residues. Per the germline V gene, CDR1 is SQVTM and CDR2 is ANQGSEA. The CDR3 region has the DNA TGCAGCGTTGAAGACACAGTGTATAATGGCTACACCTTC. This gives the protein CSVEDTVYNGYTF.

The table lists this clone with a count of one. The chain combines TRBV7-9 with TRBJ1-1, with a possible D match to TRBD1 (5 bases). The CDR3 covers 15 residues. V lost 5 bases to trimming and J lost 3 bases, with 16 bases between them. Per germline, CDR1 SEHNR and CDR2 FQNEAQ (reference sequence). The CDR3 sequence: CASSPQLGGDTEAFF. The CDR3 DNA follows: TGTGCCAGCAGCCCCCAGCTCGGAGGGGACACTGAAGCTTTCTTT.

The genes are TRBV7-2 and TRBJ1-4, with no clear D. This CDR3 comprises 14 residues. The germline V gene has CDR1 SGHTA and CDR2 FQGNSA. V lost 3 bases and J 4 bases, leaving 9 bases between the germline ends. The CDR3 nucleotides are TGTGCCAGCAGCTTGGGTTACAATAATGAAAAACTGTTTTTT. It codes for CASSLGYNNEKLFF.

This clone has only one observation. CDR3 region: CASSKGTGITDTQYF. Written as DNA, the CDR3 is TGTGCCAGCAGCAAAGGGACAGGGATCACAGATACGCAGTATTTT. The chain combines TRBV21-1 with TRBJ2-3; the D call of TRBD1 is as the table states it, not checked on the DNA. TRBV21-1 is given as a pseudogene. CDR3 length: 15 residues.

V gene TRBV15 combines with J gene TRBJ2-3; 10 bases align to TRBD2. From germline, CDR1 is LNHNV and CDR2 YYDKDF (reference sequence). Trimming at V came to 4 bases and at J to 3 bases, leaving 7 bases not matched to a gene. This CDR3 region has 16 residues. CDR3 region: CATSTRTSGATDTQYF. CDR3 sequence (DNA): TGTGCCACCAGCACAAGGACTAGCGGTGCGACAGATACGCAGTATTTT. The full variable domain, completed using reference TRBV15 and TRBJ2-3, is DAMVIQNPRYQVTQFGKPVTLSCSQTLNHNVMYWYQQKSSQAPKLLFHYYDKDFNNEADTPDNFQSRRPNTSFCFLDIRSPGLGDTAMYLCATSTRTSGATDTQYFGPGTRLTVL.

The chain employs TRBV27 and TRBJ2-5, with 8 bases lining up with TRBD1. Germline CDR1 and CDR2: MNHEY and SMNVEV (reference sequence). The CDR3 covers 15 residues. V lost 1 base, J lost 4 bases, and 5 bases stayed unmatched. The CDR3 spells CASSLWQGALETQYF. In DNA form, the CDR3 reads TGTGCCAGCAGTTTATGGCAGGGGGCTTTAGAGACCCAGTACTTC.

The rearrangement uses TRBV7-2 and TRBJ2-5; a possible D gene is TRBD2 (6 bases). V shed 0 bases and J shed 1 base, with 9 bases lying between them. The length of the CDR3 is 15 residues. Germline V CDR1 and CDR2: SGHTA, FQGNSA. The CDR3 DNA sequence: TGTGCCAGCAGCTTAGCTGGACTAACCCAAGAGACCCAGTACTTC. Residues: CASSLAGLTQETQYF.

The CDR3 protein is CASSRQGGETQYF. The CDR3 coding sequence is TGTGCCAGCAGCCGACAGGGAGGAGAGACCCAGTACTTC. V is TRBV2 and J is TRBJ2-5; TRBD1 might be the D (7 bases). This CDR3 is built from 13 residues. V was cut by 6 bases and J by 4 bases, with 12 bases left in between. Germline CDR1 and CDR2: SNHLY and FYNNEI. The variable domain in full, completed from reference TRBV2 and TRBJ2-5, reads EPEVTQTPSHQVTQMGQEVILRCVPISNHLYFYWYRQILGQKVEFLVSFYNNEISEKSEIFDDQFSVERPDGSNFTLKIRSTKLEDSAMYFCASSRQGGETQYFGPGTRLLVL.

The chain joins TRBV9 to TRBJ1-1; a weak D match, TRBD1 (6 bases). V lost 1 base, J lost 0 bases, and 10 bases lay in between. The CDR3 sequence is 15 residues long. Germline CDR1 reads SGDLS; CDR2 reads YYNGEE. CDR3 protein: CASSVRGGLNTEAFF. In nucleotides, the CDR3 is TGTGCCAGCAGCGTAAGGGGGGGCCTGAACACTGAAGCTTTCTTT.

The genes are TRBV27 and TRBJ2-5; D is ambiguous. Germline CDR1 and CDR2: MNHEY and SMNVEV (reference sequence). This CDR3 has 11 amino acids. V dropped 8 bases and J dropped 4 bases, with 8 bases sitting between them. In DNA, the CDR3 is TGTGCCAGCCGTAAGGGAGAGACCCAGTACTTC. This translates into CASRKGETQYF.

The rearrangement uses TRBV2 and TRBJ2-7, with no clear D. The germline gives CDR1 SNHLY, CDR2 FYNNEI. Trimming cost V 8 bases and J 2 bases, with 16 bases left between them. There are 14 residues in the CDR3. The CDR3 here is CASAAPSSPYEQYF. The DNA of the CDR3 is TGTGCCAGCGCGGCCCCTTCCAGTCCCTACGAGCAGTACTTC.

This chain joins TRBV4-2 and TRBJ1-5; D uncertain. The V gene's germline CDR1 is LGHNA and CDR2 YNFKEQ. V dropped 1 base and J dropped 4 bases, with 8 bases sitting between them. The CDR3 covers 14 residues. The CDR3: CASSQVQANQPQHF. CDR3 nucleotide sequence: TGTGCCAGCAGCCAAGTCCAGGCTAATCAGCCCCAGCATTTT.

The chain has TRBV13 and TRBJ2-7, with a tentative D call TRBD1 (5 bases). Per germline, CDR1 PRHDT and CDR2 FYEKMQ (reference sequence). This CDR3 comprises 13 residues. V dropped 2 bases and J dropped 3 bases, with 8 bases sitting between them. The CDR3 nucleotides read TGTGCCAGCAGCTTAAGGGGCAGCTACGAGCAGTACTTC. Translated: CASSLRGSYEQYF.

The rearrangement links TRBV7-6 to TRBJ1-3; D gene unclear. Germline V CDR1 and CDR2: SGHVS, FNYEAQ. V was pared by 5 bases and J by 0 bases, with 11 bases between. The CDR3 totals 15 residues. This CDR3 is CASSTLGVSGNTIYF. CDR3 DNA sequence: TGTGCCAGCAGCACGCTTGGGGTCTCTGGAAACACCATATATTTT.